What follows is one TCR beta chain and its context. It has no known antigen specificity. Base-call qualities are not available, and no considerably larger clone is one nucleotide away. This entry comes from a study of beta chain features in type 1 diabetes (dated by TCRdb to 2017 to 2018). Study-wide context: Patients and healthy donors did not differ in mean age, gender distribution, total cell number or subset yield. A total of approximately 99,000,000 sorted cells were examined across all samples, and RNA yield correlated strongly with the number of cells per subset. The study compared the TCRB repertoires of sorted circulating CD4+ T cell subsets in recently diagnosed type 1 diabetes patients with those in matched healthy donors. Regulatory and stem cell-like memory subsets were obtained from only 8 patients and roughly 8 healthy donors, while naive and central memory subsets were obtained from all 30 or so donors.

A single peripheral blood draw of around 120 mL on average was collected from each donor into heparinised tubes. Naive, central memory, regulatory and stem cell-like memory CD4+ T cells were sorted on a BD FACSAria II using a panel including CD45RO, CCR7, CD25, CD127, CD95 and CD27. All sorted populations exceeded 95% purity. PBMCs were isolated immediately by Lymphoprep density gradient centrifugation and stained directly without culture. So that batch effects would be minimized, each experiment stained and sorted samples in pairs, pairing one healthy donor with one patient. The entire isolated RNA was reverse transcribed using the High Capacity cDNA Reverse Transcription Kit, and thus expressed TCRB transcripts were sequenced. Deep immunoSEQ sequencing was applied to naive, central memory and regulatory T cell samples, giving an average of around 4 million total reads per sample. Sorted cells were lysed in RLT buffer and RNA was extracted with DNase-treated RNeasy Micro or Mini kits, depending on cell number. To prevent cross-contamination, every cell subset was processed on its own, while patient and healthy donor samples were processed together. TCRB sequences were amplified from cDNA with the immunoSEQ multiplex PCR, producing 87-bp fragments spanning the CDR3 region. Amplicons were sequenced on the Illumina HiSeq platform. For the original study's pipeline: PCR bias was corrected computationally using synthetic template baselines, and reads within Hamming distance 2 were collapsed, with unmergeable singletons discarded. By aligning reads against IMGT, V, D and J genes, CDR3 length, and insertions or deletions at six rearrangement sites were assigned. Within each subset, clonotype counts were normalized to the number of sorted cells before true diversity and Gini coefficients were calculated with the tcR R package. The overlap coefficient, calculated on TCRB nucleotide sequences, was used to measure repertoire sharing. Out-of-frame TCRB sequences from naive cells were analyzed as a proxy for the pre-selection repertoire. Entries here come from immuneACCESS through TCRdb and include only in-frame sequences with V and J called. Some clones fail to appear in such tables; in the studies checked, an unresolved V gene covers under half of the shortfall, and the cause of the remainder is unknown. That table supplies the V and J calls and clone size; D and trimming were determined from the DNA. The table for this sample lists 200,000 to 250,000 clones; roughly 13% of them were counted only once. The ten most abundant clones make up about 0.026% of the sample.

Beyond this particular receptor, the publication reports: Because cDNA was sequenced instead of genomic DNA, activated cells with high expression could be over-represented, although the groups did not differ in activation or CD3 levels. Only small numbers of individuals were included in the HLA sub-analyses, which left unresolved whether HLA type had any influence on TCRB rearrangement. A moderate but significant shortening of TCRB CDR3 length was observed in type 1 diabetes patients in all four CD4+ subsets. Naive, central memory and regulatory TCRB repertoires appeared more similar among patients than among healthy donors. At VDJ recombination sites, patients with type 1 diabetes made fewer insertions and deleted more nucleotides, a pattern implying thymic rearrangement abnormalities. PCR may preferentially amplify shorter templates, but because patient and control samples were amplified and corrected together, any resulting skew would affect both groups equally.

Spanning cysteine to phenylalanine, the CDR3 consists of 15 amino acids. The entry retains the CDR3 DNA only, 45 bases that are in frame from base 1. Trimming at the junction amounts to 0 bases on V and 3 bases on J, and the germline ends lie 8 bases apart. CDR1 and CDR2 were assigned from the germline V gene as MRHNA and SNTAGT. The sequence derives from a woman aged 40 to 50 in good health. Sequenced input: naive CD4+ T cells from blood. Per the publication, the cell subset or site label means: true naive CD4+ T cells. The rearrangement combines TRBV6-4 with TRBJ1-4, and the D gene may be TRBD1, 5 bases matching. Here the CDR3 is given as CASSDSMGPNEKLFF. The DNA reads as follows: TGTGCCAGCAGTGACTCCATGGGGCCTAATGAAAAACTGTTTTTT.